This T cell receptor beta chain was recorded in a study of blood T cell repertoires in COVID-19. The germline CDR1 and CDR2 sequences are SGHAT and FQNNGV. Trimming left V 0 bases short and J 4 bases short, with 10 bases between. This CDR3 is built from 15 residues. The table came from immunoSEQ multiplex PCR; TCRdb's copy has only in-frame clones and leaves some out. The sample contains 120,000 or so clones, over 65% of which appear only once. This TCR was sampled from a human donor with acute or convalescent COVID-19. The donor label of this sample is uncertain. The source material was peripheral blood. V is TRBV11-2 and J is TRBJ1-3; D is unclear. CDR3 DNA: TGTGCCAGCAGCTTAGAGCGAGGATCGGGAAACACCATATATTTT. This translates into CASSLERGSGNTIYF.